This T cell receptor beta chain derives from a study of spatial heterogeneity in lung cancer. Background on the study: There were consistently more beta-chain sequences detected than alpha-chain sequences. Unique TCR and UMI combinations averaged more than ten appearances each in raw reads.

The library protocol tagged each TCR cDNA with a unique molecular identifier. MiXCR was run by TCRdb on the 5' RACE reads, yielding one entry per CDR3 protein. The sample yields approximately 2,900 distinct CDR3 sequences, 10% to 15% seen once. In its sample, this clonotype was seen once. The time point was: sample taken at primary tumor resection. Unsorted samples of tumor, nontumor lung or frozen PBMC had their whole RNA sequenced. 72 TRACERx patients with early, untreated non-small cell lung cancer donated samples. The ends were cut back, 6 bases at V and 6 bases at J, with 18 bases in the middle. Germline lookup yields CDR1 WSHSY and CDR2 SAAADI. The CDR3 contains 14 residues.

Here the sequenced sample was normal lung tissue next to the tumor, taken at surgery. This TCR was sampled from a male donor with early-stage non-small cell lung cancer. The chain combines TRBV10-2 with TRBJ2-7; a possible D gene is TRBD1 (6 bases). Written as DNA, the CDR3 is TGCGCCAGCAGCCTGACAGAGAACAGGGTCGAGCAGTACTTC. Amino acid sequence: CASSLTENRVEQYF.